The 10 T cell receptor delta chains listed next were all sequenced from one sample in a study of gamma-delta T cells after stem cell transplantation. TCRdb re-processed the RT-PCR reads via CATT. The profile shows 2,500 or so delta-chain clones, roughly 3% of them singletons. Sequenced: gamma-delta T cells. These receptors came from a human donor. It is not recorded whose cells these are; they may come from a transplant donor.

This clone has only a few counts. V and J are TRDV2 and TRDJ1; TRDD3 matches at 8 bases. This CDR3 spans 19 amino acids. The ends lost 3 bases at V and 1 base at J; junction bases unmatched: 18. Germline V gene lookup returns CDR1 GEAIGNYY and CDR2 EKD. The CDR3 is CACDGIRLGARRVTDKLIF. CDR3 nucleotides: TGTGCCTGTGACGGGATCCGACTGGGGGCTCGCCGGGTCACCGATAAACTCATCTTT.

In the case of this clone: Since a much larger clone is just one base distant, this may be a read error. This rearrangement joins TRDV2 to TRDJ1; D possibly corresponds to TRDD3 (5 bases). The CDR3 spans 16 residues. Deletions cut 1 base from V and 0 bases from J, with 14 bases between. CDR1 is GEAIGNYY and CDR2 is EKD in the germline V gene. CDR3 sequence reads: CACDTIEGANTDKLIF. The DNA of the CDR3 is TGTGCCTGTGACACTATCGAGGGGGCCAACACCGATAAACTCATCTTT.

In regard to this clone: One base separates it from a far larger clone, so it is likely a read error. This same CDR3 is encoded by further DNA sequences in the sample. CDR3 in amino acids: CALGDHCWLPTWGIPGKLIF. The CDR3 DNA reads as TGTGCTCTTGGGGATCATTGTTGGCTCCCTACGTGGGGGATACCTGGTAAACTCATCTTT. The chain has TRDV1 and TRDJ1; TRDD3 aligns across 10 bases. The germline V gene encodes CDR1 TSWWSYY and CDR2 QGS. This CDR3 region has 20 residues. J was trimmed by 7 bases and V by 3 bases; bases with no gene match: 23.

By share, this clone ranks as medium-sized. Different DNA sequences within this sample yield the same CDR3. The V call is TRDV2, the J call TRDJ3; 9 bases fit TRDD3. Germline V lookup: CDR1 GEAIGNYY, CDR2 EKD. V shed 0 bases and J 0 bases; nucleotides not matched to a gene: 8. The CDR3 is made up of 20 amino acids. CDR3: CACDTATGGPSSWDTRQMFF. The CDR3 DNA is TGTGCCTGTGACACCGCTACTGGGGGACCGAGCTCCTGGGACACCCGACAGATGTTTTTC.

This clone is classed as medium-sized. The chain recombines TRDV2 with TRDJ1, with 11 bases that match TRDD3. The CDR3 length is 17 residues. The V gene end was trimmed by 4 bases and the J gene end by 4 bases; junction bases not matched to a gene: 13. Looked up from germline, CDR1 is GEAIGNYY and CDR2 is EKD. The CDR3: CACETIPLGDTSDKLIF. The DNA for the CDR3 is TGTGCCTGTGAGACAATACCCCTGGGGGATACTAGCGATAAACTCATCTTT.

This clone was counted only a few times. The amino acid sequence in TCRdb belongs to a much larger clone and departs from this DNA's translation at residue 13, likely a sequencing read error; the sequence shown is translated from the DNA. CDR3 DNA: TGTGCCTGTGACACCGTTCACTCCGGGGGACCAGCAAGCACCGATAAACTCATCTTT. Translated, it gives CACDTVHSGGPASTDKLIF. The V and J genes are TRDV2 and TRDJ1, with TRDD3 as a possible D gene (6 bases). CDR1 is GEAIGNYY and CDR2 is EKD in the germline V gene. V lost 0 bases and J lost 1, with 23 bases in between. The CDR3 totals 19 residues.

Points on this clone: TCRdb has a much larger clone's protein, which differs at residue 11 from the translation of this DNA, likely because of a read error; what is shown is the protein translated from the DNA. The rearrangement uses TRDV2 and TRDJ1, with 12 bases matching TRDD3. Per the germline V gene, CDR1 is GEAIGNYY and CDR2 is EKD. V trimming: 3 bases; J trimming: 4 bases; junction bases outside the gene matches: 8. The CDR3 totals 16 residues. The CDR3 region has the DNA TGTGCCTGTGACTCCTTACTGGGGGATACAGACGATAAACTCATCTTT. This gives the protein CACDSLLGDTDDKLIF.

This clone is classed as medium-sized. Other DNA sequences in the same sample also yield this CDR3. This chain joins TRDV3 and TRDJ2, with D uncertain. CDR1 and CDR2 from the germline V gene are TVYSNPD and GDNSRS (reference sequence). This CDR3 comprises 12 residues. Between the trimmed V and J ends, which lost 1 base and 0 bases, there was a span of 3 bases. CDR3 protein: CAFNTLTAQLFF. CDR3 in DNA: TGTGCCTTTAATACTTTGACAGCACAACTCTTCTTT.

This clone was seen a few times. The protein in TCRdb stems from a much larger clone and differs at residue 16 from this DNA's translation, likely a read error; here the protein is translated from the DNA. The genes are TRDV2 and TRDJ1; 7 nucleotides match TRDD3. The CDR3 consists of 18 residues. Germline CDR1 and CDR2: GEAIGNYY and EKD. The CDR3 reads CACDKVYWGGPDTDKHIF. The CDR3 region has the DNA TGTGCCTGTGACAAAGTCTACTGGGGAGGACCAGACACCGATAAACACATCTTT.

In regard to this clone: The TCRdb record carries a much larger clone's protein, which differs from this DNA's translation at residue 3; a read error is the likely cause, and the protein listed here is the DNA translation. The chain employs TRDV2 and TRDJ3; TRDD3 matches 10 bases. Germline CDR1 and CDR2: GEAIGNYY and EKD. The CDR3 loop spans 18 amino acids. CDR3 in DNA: TGTGCCCGTGACACTGGGGGATCCAGCTCCTGGGACACCCGACAGATGTTTTTC. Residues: CARDTGGSSSWDTRQMFF.